Listed here are 24 T cell receptor beta chains from one sample, sequenced in a study of cytomegalovirus exposure and HLA in healthy donors. Amplification used 60 Vbeta primers and 13 Jbeta primers. Produced via immunoSEQ multiplex PCR; TCRdb's table is partial and in-frame only. The table lists 100,000 to 120,000 clones, more than 65% of them singletons. What was sequenced was PBMCs. The receptor set was obtained from a man aged 30-40 years in good health and CMV-seropositive.

This chain links TRBV18 with TRBJ1-1; D may be TRBD1 (6 bases). With 0 bases removed from V and 0 bases from J, the gap between germline ends came to 8 bases. The CDR3 has 15 amino acids. Germline-derived CDR1 and CDR2 are KGHSH and LQKENI. The CDR3 nucleotides are TGTGCCAGCTCACCACCACAGGGTCTGAACACTGAAGCTTTCTTT. Its translation is CASSPPQGLNTEAFF.

In its sample, this clone was seen a few times. The chain combines TRBV6-5 with TRBJ2-2; TRBD1 might be the D (5 bases). Germline V gene sequence: CDR1 MNHEY, CDR2 SVGAGI. The CDR3 totals 12 residues. V was trimmed by 10 bases and J by 1 base, leaving 7 bases between them. As DNA, the CDR3 is TGTGCCATCACAGGGAACACCGGGGAGCTGTTTTTT. It specifies CAITGNTGELFF.

V and J are TRBV6-1 and TRBJ2-2; 10 nucleotides line up with TRBD2. Germline loops: CDR1 MNHNS, CDR2 SASEGT. There are 15 residues in the CDR3. V was clipped by 8 bases and J by 8 bases; unmatched bases: 11. This CDR3 is CASHRAGGIGGELFF. The CDR3 nucleotides are TGTGCCAGCCACAGAGCGGGGGGGATAGGTGGGGAGCTGTTTTTT.

The chain links TRBV7-2 to TRBJ2-7, with 9 bases fitting TRBD1. Per the germline V gene, CDR1 is SGHTA and CDR2 is FQGNSA. V was pared by 5 bases and J by 5 bases, with 7 bases of the junction left unmatched. CDR3 size: 14 residues. The CDR3 sequence is CASSARTGVNEQYF. The CDR3 DNA follows: TGTGCCAGCAGCGCCCGGACAGGGGTTAACGAGCAGTACTTC.

V gene TRBV19 combines with J gene TRBJ2-7, with D perhaps matching TRBD2 (7 bases). CDR1 is LNHDA and CDR2 is SQIVND in the germline V gene (reference sequence). CDR3 length: 14 amino acids. The V and J ends lost 2 bases and 5 bases respectively, with 13 bases between them. CDR3 sequence (DNA): TGTGCCAGTAGTATATCGGACAGCGGGGACGAGCAGTACTTC. Protein sequence: CASSISDSGDEQYF.

The chain employs TRBV7-8 and TRBJ1-4, with D tentatively TRBD1 (6 bases). CDR1 and CDR2 from the germline V gene are SGHVS and FQNEAQ. This CDR3 is 14 amino acids long. Trimming took off 5 bases at V and 3 bases at J, with 10 bases between the two ends. CDR3 loop: CASSPDSPNEKLFF. The CDR3 DNA is TGTGCCAGCAGCCCGGACAGTCCTAATGAAAAACTGTTTTTT. The full variable domain, completed using reference TRBV7-8 and TRBJ1-4, is GAGVSQSPRYKVAKRGQDVALRCDPISGHVSLFWYQQALGQGPEFLTYFQNEAQLDKSGLPSDRFFAERPEGSVSTLKIQRTQQEDSAVYLCASSPDSPNEKLFFGSGTQLSVL.

This sequence joins TRBV27 and TRBJ2-1, with TRBD2 identical over 13 bases. This CDR3 is built from 15 residues. Germline V gives CDR1 MNHEY, CDR2 SMNVEV (reference sequence). Here the CDR3 reads CTSGGASTSYNEQFF. In nucleotides, the CDR3 is TGTACTAGCGGGGGGGCCTCCACCTCCTACAATGAGCAGTTCTTC.

In DNA, the CDR3 is TGTGCCAGCAGTTACCATTTGGGAGGTCCGGTAGCTGAAGCTTTCTTT. Protein product: CASSYHLGGPVAEAFF. This chain uses TRBV6-5 with TRBJ1-1, with no clear D. The ends were cut back, 2 bases at V and 6 bases at J, with 19 bases in the middle. This CDR3 is 16 amino acids long. Per the germline V gene, CDR1 is MNHEY and CDR2 is SVGAGI.

V usage is TRBV7-2 and J usage is TRBJ2-7; D ambiguous. V gave up 2 bases and J gave up 5 bases, with 10 bases separating them. Germline values: CDR1 SGHTA, CDR2 FQGNSA. The CDR3 runs 13 residues. The CDR3 reads CASSLRLRDEQYF. As DNA, the CDR3 is TGTGCCAGCAGCTTAAGGCTCCGGGACGAGCAGTACTTC.

The CDR3 is CASSQLAGSHNEQFF. The CDR3 DNA is TGTGCCAGCAGCCAACTAGCGGGGTCCCACAATGAGCAGTTCTTC. The V call is TRBV14, the J call TRBJ2-1; TRBD2 matches 9 bases. The CDR3 totals 15 residues. The germline CDR1 and CDR2 sequences are SGHDN and FVKESK. Trimming removed 2 bases from V and 5 bases from J; junction bases left unmatched: 4.

This chain uses TRBV18 with TRBJ1-1; D is possibly TRBD1 (5 bases). Germline V gene sequence: CDR1 KGHSH, CDR2 LQKENI. The germline V and J ends were trimmed by 0 bases and 3 bases, with 11 bases remaining between them. CDR3 length: 15 amino acids. The CDR3 here is CASSPPWQGDTEAFF. CDR3 in DNA: TGTGCCAGCTCACCACCGTGGCAGGGCGACACTGAAGCTTTCTTT.

This sequence joins TRBV6-6 and TRBJ2-1; tentatively, D is TRBD1 (6 bases). Germline-derived CDR1 and CDR2 are MNHNY and SVGAGI (reference sequence). Trimming left V 5 bases short and J 6 bases short, with 8 bases between. CDR3 length: 12 amino acids. The DNA of the CDR3 is TGTGCCAGCAGTGCAGGGGTCAATGAGCAGTTCTTC. As protein: CASSAGVNEQFF.

The chain employs TRBV7-9 and TRBJ1-6; D gene unclear. The ends were cut back, 5 bases at V and 0 bases at J, with 20 bases in the middle. From germline, CDR1 is SEHNR and CDR2 FQNEAQ (reference sequence). The CDR3 is 19 residues long. The CDR3 protein is CASSPSGGLPSSYNSPLHF. In DNA form, the CDR3 reads TGTGCCAGCAGCCCCTCGGGAGGCTTACCAAGCTCCTATAATTCACCCCTCCACTTT.

The sample holds a few counts of this clone. CDR3 sequence: CASSRRGGTEAFF. The CDR3 nucleotides read TGTGCCAGCAGCCGTCGGGGAGGGACTGAAGCTTTCTTT. The gene calls are TRBV11-2 and TRBJ1-1; D is uncertain. V was cut by 5 bases and J by 5 bases, with 12 bases left in between. The germline V gene encodes CDR1 SGHAT and CDR2 FQNNGV. The length of the CDR3 is 13 residues.

The chain carries TRBV30 and TRBJ1-5, with unresolved D. Germline V gene data show CDR1 as GTSNPN and CDR2 as SVGIG (reference sequence). The CDR3 is made up of 13 amino acids. The germline V and J ends were trimmed by 3 bases and 5 bases, with 11 bases remaining between them. Here the CDR3 reads CAWSALGDQPQHF. CDR3 in DNA: TGTGCCTGGAGCGCCCTCGGTGATCAGCCCCAGCATTTT.

The table lists this clone with a few counts. V gene TRBV9 combines with J gene TRBJ1-5, with D possibly matching TRBD1 (6 bases). Trimming cost V 4 bases and J 6 bases, with 17 bases left between them. The CDR3 has 15 amino acids. Germline V gene sequence: CDR1 SGDLS, CDR2 YYNGEE. CDR3 in DNA: TGTGCCAGCAGCATTTCTCCGGACAGTGCTCAGCCCCAGCATTTT. It translates to CASSISPDSAQPQHF. The variable domain in full, with the rest retrieved from reference TRBV9 and TRBJ1-5, is DSGVTQTPKHLITATGQRVTLRCSPRSGDLSVYWYQQSLDQGLQFLIQYYNGEERAKGNILERFSAQQFPDLHSELNLSSLELGDSALYFCASSISPDSAQPQHFGDGTRLSIL.

In nucleotides, the CDR3 is TGTGCCAGCAGCTTAGTTGGTAGGGGACAGGGGCAAACACCCCTCCACTTT. Translating it yields CASSLVGRGQGQTPLHF. The chain is built from TRBV7-2 and TRBJ1-6; TRBD1 matches 10 bases. This CDR3 has 17 amino acids. V was pared by 1 base and J by 11 bases, with 11 bases of the junction left unmatched. Germline V lookup: CDR1 SGHTA, CDR2 FQGNSA. Variable domain in full (rest from reference TRBV7-2 and TRBJ1-6): GAGVSQSPSNKVTEKGKDVELRCDPISGHTALYWYRQSLGQGLEFLIYFQGNSAPDKSGLPSDRFSAERTGGSVSTLTIQRTQQEDSAVYLCASSLVGRGQGQTPLHFGNGTRLTVT.

J is TRBJ1-2 and V is TRBV7-9, with 7 nucleotides matching TRBD1. This CDR3 region has 13 residues. The V segment lost 5 bases and the J segment 4 bases; nucleotides outside the gene matches: 4. The germline V gene has CDR1 SEHNR and CDR2 FQNEAQ (reference sequence). CDR3 loop: CASSPGQVYGYTF. CDR3 nucleotide sequence: TGTGCCAGCAGCCCCGGACAGGTCTATGGCTACACCTTC.

The CDR3 DNA sequence: TGCGCCAGCAGCCAAGAGGGGGGGCTTGGGTACGAGCAGTACTTC. It codes for CASSQEGGLGYEQYF. The chain recombines TRBV4-1 with TRBJ2-7; perhaps TRBD2 as D (7 bases). CDR1 is MGHRA, CDR2 YSYEKL, per germline. Between the trimmed V and J ends, which lost 0 bases and 4 bases, there was a span of 13 bases. This CDR3 comprises 15 residues.

In its sample, this clone was seen a few times. The genes are TRBV7-9 and TRBJ1-1, with 7 bases that match TRBD1. This CDR3 contains 12 residues. The V gene end was trimmed by 5 bases and the J gene end by 5 bases; junction bases not matched to a gene: 2. Germline values: CDR1 SEHNR, CDR2 FQNEAQ (reference sequence). CDR3 protein: CASSQGQTEAFF. CDR3 nucleotide sequence: TGTGCCAGCAGCCAGGGACAGACTGAAGCTTTCTTT. Full variable domain (rest looked up from reference TRBV7-9 and TRBJ1-1): DTGVSQNPRHKITKRGQNVTFRCDPISEHNRLYWYRQTLGQGPEFLTYFQNEAQLEKSRLLSDRFSAERPKGSFSTLEIQRTEQGDSAMYLCASSQGQTEAFFGQGTRLTVV.

The table lists this clone with a count of one. The V and J genes are TRBV7-6 and TRBJ2-5; no clear D. Germline loops: CDR1 SGHVS, CDR2 FNYEAQ. Trimming removed 3 bases at V and 5 bases at J, with 10 bases between. CDR3 length: 13 residues. CDR3 coding DNA: TGTGCCAGCAGCTTGCCGACCGGGGAGACCCAGTACTTC. This encodes CASSLPTGETQYF.

The chain is built from TRBV6-5 and TRBJ2-7, with a weak D call TRBD1 (6 bases). The CDR3 is 13 residues long. With 3 bases removed from V and 5 bases from J, the gap between germline ends came to 11 bases. Germline assignment: CDR1 MNHEY and CDR2 SVGAGI. The CDR3 loop is CASSYTGLDEQYF. The DNA of the CDR3 is TGTGCCAGCAGTTATACAGGGTTGGACGAGCAGTACTTC.

The V and J genes are TRBV28 and TRBJ1-2; D might be TRBD1 (5 bases). Germline V gene sequence: CDR1 MDHEN, CDR2 SYDVKM. Trimming shortened V by 6 bases and J by 2 bases, and 13 bases separated the two germline ends. The CDR3 is 14 residues long. DNA of the CDR3: TGTGCCAGCAGCGATACCCGGGGGAACTATGGCTACACCTTC. Translated, it gives CASSDTRGNYGYTF.

The genes are TRBV10-3 and TRBJ1-4; D remains ambiguous. The ends were cut back, 0 bases at V and 3 bases at J, with 14 bases in the middle. The germline V gene has CDR1 ENHRY and CDR2 SYGVKD. CDR3 length: 17 amino acids. The CDR3 reads CAISESSVGDPNEKLFF. CDR3 nucleotides: TGTGCCATCAGTGAGTCATCCGTCGGGGATCCTAATGAAAAACTGTTTTTT.